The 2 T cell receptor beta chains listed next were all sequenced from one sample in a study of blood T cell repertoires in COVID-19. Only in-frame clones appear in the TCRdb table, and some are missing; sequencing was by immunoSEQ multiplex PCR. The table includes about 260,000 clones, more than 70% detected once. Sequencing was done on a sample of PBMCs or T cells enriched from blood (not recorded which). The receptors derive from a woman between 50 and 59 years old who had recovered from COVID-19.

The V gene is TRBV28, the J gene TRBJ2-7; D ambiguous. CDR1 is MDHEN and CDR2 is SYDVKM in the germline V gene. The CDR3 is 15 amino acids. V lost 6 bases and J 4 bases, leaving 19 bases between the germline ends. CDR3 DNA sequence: TGTGCCAGCAGAACCCCAGGATCCCCCCCTTACGAGCAGTACTTC. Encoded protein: CASRTPGSPPYEQYF.

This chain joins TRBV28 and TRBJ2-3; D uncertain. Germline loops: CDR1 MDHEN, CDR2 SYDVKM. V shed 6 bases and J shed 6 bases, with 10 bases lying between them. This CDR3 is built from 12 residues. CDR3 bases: TGTGCCAGCAGCCCCCATTTGGATACGCAGTATTTT. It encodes CASSPHLDTQYF.